This T cell receptor (beta chain) derives from a study of T cells in Graves' hyperthyroidism and ophthalmopathy. Across the study: The authors collected peripheral blood at initial diagnosis, before any treatment. Study results and limitations: Within blood appeared most thyroid clonotypes that had expanded above 0.001.

The V and J ends lost 6 bases and 3 bases, in that order; junction bases with no gene match: 10. CDR3 size: 15 residues. CDR1 is MNHEY, CDR2 SVGAGI, per germline. This clonotype has at least ten counts. As yet, its antigen is unknown. Calling Graves' hyperthyroidism stable meant ophthalmopathy did not progress within 18 months. Patients showing uncontrolled infection, other autoimmune disease, pregnancy or lactation were ineligible. What was amplified from RNA transcripts were TCR beta CDR3 regions. An initial round of RT-PCR targeting the TCR CDR3 relied on the HTBI primer set. Via MiXCR, TCRdb re-called the multiplex PCR reads, giving one row per CDR3 protein. This sample has roughly 200,000 distinct CDR3 sequences, with roughly 18% found just once.

The source material was blood. The source is a man aged 40-49 years with Graves' hyperthyroidism. The chain uses TRBV6-5 and TRBJ1-1, with 7 bases aligning to TRBD1. The DNA for the CDR3 is TGTGCCAGCAGCCACTTTCGGGACAGCCACACTGAAGCTTTCTTT. This encodes CASSHFRDSHTEAFF.